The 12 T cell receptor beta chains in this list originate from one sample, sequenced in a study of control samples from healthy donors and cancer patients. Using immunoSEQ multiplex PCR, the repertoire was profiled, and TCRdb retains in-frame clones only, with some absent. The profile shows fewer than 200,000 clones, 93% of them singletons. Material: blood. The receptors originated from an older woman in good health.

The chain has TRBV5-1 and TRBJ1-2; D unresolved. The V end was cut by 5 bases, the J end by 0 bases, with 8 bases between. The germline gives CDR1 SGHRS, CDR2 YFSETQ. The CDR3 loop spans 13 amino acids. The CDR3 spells CASRFTANYGYTF. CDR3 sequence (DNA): TGCGCCAGCAGATTTACAGCTAACTATGGCTACACCTTC.

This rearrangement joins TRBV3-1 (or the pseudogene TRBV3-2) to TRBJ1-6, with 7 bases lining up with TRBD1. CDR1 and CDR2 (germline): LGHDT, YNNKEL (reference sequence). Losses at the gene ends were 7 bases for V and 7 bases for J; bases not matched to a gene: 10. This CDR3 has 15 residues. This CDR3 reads CASKRQGPENSPLHF. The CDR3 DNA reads TGTGCCAGCAAGCGACAGGGCCCCGAAAATTCACCCCTCCACTTT.

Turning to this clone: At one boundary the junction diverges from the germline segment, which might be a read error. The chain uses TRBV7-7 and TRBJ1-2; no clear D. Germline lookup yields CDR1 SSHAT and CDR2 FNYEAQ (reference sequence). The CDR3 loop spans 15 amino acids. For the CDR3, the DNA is TGTGCTAGCAGCTTAATCGTCCCAAGGCCCTTTGGCTACACCTTC. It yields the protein CASSLIVPRPFGYTF. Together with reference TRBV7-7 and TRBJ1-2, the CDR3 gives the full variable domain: GAGVSQSPRYKVTKRGQDVTLRCDPISSHATLYWYQQALGQGPEFLTYFNYEAQPDKSGLPSDRFSAERPEGSISTLTIQRTEQRDSAMYRCASSLIVPRPFGYTFGSGTRLTVV.

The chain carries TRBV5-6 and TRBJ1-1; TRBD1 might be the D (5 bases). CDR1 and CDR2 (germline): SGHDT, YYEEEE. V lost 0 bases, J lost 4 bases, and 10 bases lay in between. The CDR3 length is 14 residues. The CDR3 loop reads CASSLVRGSTEAFF. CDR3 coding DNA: TGTGCCAGCAGCTTGGTTCGGGGGAGCACTGAAGCTTTCTTT.

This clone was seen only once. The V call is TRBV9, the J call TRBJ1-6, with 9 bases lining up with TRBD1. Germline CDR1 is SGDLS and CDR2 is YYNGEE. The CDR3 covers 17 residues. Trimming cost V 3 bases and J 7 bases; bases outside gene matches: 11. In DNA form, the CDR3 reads TGTGCCAGCAGCGGAGGAGGGGGGACAGGGAAAAATTCACCCCTCCACTTT. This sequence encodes CASSGGGGTGKNSPLHF.

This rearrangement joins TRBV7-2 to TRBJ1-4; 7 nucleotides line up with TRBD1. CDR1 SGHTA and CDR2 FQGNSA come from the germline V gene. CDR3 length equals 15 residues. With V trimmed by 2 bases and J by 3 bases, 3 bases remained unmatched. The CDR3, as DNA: TGTGCCAGCAGCTTACGCGGACAGGCTAATGAAAAACTGTTTTTT. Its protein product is CASSLRGQANEKLFF.

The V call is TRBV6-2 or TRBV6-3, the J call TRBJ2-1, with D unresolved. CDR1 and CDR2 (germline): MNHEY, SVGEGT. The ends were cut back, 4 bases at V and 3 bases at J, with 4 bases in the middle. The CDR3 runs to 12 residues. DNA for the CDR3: TGTGCCAGCAGTTGGATCTACAATGAGCAGTTCTTC. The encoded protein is CASSWIYNEQFF.

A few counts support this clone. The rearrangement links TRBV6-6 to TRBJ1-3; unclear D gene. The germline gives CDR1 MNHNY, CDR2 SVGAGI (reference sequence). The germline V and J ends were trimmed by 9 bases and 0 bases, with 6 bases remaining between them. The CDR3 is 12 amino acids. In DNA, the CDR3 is TGTGCCAGTGGCAGCTCTGGAAACACCATATATTTT. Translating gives CASGSSGNTIYF.

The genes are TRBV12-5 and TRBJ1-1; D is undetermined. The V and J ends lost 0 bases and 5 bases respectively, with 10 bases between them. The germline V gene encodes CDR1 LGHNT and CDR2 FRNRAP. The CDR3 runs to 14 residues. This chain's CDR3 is CASGLVRAETEAFF. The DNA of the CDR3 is TGTGCTAGTGGTTTGGTACGTGCAGAGACTGAAGCTTTCTTT.

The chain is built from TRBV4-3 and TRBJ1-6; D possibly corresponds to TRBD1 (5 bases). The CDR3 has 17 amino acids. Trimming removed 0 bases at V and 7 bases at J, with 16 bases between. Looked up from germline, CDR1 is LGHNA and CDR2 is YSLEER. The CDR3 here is CASSQDRTKGRNSPLHF. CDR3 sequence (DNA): TGCGCCAGCAGCCAAGATAGGACCAAGGGGCGGAATTCACCCCTCCACTTT.

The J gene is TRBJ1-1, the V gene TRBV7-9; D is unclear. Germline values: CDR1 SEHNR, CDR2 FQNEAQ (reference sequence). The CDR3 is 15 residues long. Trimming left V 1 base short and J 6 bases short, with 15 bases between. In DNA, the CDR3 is TGTGCCAGCAGCTTAGTCCTTGCGGTAGGATCTGAAGCTTTCTTT. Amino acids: CASSLVLAVGSEAFF.

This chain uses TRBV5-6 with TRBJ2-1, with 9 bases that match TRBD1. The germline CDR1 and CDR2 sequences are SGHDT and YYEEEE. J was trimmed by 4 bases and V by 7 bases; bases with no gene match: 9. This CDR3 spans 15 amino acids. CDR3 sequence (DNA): TGTGCCAGCCGCACAGGGGGCGAAATGTACAATGAGCAGTTCTTC. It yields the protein CASRTGGEMYNEQFF.